This T cell receptor beta chain was retrieved from a study of CD8 T cells in Susac syndrome. The CDR3 runs to 12 residues. CDR1 and CDR2 (germline): SGHAT, FQNNGV. Trimming pared 2 bases from V and 6 bases from J, leaving 6 bases between. RNA in amounts of about 0.5 to 1 ug was reverse transcribed with random hexamers. The amplification used immunoSEQ multiplex PCR on TCR beta CDR3; it spanned 54 Vbeta and 13 Jbeta. TCRdb independently ran MiXCR on the immunoSEQ multiplex PCR reads; one entry per CDR3 protein. The sample lists some 150,000 distinct CDR3 sequences; 94% were seen once. CD8+ and CD4+ T cells circulating in blood were sequenced for TCR beta.

The TCR was taken from a human donor in good health. The specimen sequenced was CD4+ T cells from PBMCs. The chain has TRBV11-2 and TRBJ2-3; no clear D gene. As DNA, the CDR3 is TGTGCCAGCAGCTTAAATGCGGATACGCAGTATTTT. This sequence encodes CASSLNADTQYF.